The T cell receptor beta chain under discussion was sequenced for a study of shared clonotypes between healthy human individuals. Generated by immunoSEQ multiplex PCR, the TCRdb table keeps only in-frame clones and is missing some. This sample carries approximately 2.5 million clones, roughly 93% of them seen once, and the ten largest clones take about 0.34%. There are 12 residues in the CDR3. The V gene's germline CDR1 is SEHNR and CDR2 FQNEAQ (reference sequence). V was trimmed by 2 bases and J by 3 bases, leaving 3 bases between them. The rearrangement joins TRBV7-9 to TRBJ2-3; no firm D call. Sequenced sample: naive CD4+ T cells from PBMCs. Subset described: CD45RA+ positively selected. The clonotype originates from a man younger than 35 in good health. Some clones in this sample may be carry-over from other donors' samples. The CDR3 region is CASSLYTDTQYF. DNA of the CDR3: TGTGCCAGCAGCTTATATACAGATACGCAGTATTTT.